This TCR beta chain was sequenced during a study of blood T cell repertoires in COVID-19. Germline CDR1 reads SGHTA; CDR2 reads FQGNSA. The CDR3 loop spans 15 amino acids. Deletions cut 1 base from V and 6 bases from J, with 13 bases between. Profiling relied on immunoSEQ multiplex PCR, and the TCRdb table lists in-frame clones only, not all of them. The sample consists of just over 300,000 clones, approximately 90% of them appearing once. For recovered donors of Cohort 3, there were two negative PCRs, clearance, or symptom resolution. The source is a man in his thirties or forties who had recovered from COVID-19. The chain joins TRBV7-2 to TRBJ1-5; D might be TRBD1 (5 bases). Sequenced input: PBMCs or T cells enriched from blood (not recorded which). Here the CDR3 DNA reads TGTGCCAGCAGCTTAGTTGGTGGGCAGGGTCAGCCCCAGCATTTT. This gives the protein CASSLVGGQGQPQHF.